The rows below give T cell receptor beta chains drawn from one sample of a study of CD8+ T cells in alopecia areata. Profiled with immunoSEQ multiplex PCR; TCRdb holds only in-frame clones, not every one. The sample includes a few hundred thousand clones, about two fifths of them seen just once. The input for sequencing was CD4+ T cells sorted from blood, taken at roughly week 30, from a patient treated with tofacitinib. These receptors came from a human donor with alopecia areata. Each CDR3 is given with its conserved first and last residue. Fields, in order: V gene, J gene, D gene, clone size, CDR3 DNA, CDR3 protein. A D gene is named only where the DNA matches it firmly. Part of the rows lack a size; the others show once, few, many or a class for expanded clones.

>TRBV6-5|TRBJ1-2|.|.
TGTGCCAGCAGTTACTCATCGGGTCTTCGATATGGCTACACCTTC
CASSYSSGLRYGYTF
>TRBV30|TRBJ2-2|.|.
TGTGCCTGGATCAAACGGGGGGCGGCCGGGGAGCTGTTTTTT
CAWIKRGAAGELFF
>TRBV5-4|TRBJ2-2|TRBD1|many
TGTGCCAGCAGCTCACAGGGGACCGGGGAGCTGTTTTTT
CASSSQGTGELFF
>TRBV10-3|TRBJ2-7|TRBD1|few
TGTGCCATCAGCGGACAGGACCGAGGCCACTACGAGCAGTACTTC
CAISGQDRGHYEQYF
>TRBV18|TRBJ2-7|TRBD2|once
TGTGCCAGCTCACCCAATAGCGGGGGTGTCTACGAGCAGTACTTC
CASSPNSGGVYEQYF
>TRBV6-5|TRBJ1-2|.|.
TGTGCCAGCAGTTCCCTATTAGGGGCGACCTATGGCTACACCTTC
CASSSLLGATYGYTF
>TRBV9|TRBJ2-3|.|.
TGTGCCAGCAGCTCGGGGGCGGGACGCACAGATACGCAGTATTTT
CASSSGAGRTDTQYF
>TRBV11-1|TRBJ2-1|.|few
TGTGCCAGCAGCCCCAAAGTACGAATGGACAATGAGCAGTTCTTC
CASSPKVRMDNEQFF
>TRBV6-1|TRBJ2-1|.|few
TGTGCCAGCAGTGGAGGGTACGATGAGCAGTTCTTC
CASSGGYDEQFF
>TRBV30|TRBJ2-7|.|.
TGTGCCTGGAGTTTCCTTTTAACTTTGGGCGAGCAGTACTTC
CAWSFLLTLGEQYF
>TRBV19|TRBJ2-4|.|.
TGTGCCAGTACCTCGTATAAGACCGGGACGCAAAGCATTCAGTACTTC
CASTSYKTGTQSIQYF
>TRBV7-3|TRBJ2-4|.|few
TGTGCCAGCAGCTCCCAGGGGGGAAACATTCAGTACTTC
CASSSQGGNIQYF
>TRBV11-2|TRBJ1-1|.|few
TGTGCCAGCAGCTTTGGCCAGTCCAACACTGAAGCTTTCTTT
CASSFGQSNTEAFF
>TRBV29-1|TRBJ1-4|TRBD1|.
TGCAGCGTTGAATCCGGGACAGAGGATGAAAAACTGTTTTTT
CSVESGTEDEKLFF
>TRBV29-1|TRBJ1-5|TRBD1|.
TGCAGCGTTGGAGGGGACAGGGGGACTCAGCCCCAGCATTTT
CSVGGDRGTQPQHF
>TRBV19|TRBJ2-4|TRBD1|.
TGTGCCAGTAGCGATAATTGGACAGGGAGCATTCAGTACTTC
CASSDNWTGSIQYF